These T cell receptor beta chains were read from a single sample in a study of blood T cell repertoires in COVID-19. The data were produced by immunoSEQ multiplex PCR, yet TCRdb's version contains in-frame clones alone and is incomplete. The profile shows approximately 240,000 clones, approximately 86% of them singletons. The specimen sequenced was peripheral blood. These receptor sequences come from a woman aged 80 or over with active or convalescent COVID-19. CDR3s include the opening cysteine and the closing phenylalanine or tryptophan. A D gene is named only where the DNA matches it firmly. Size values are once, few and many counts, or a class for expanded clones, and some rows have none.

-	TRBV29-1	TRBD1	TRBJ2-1	TGCAGCGCCGGGACAGGGAGCTCCTACAATGAGCAGTTCTTC	CSAGTGSSYNEQFF
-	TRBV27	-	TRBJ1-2	TGTGCCAGCAGTTTAAGCCATGGACAGTTCGGTGGCTACACCTTC	CASSLSHGQFGGYTF
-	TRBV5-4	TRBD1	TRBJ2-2	TGTGCCAGCAGCGGGGGTGGGCAGGGGGACACCGGGGAGCTGTTTTTT	CASSGGGQGDTGELFF
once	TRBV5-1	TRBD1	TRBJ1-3	TGCGCCAGCAGCTTGGACCCGGGACAGGGGGCCATCTCTGGAAACACCATATATTTT	CASSLDPGQGAISGNTIYF
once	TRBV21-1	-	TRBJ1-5	TGTGCCAGCAGCAAAGTGGAGGACAGCAATCAGCCCCAGCATTTT	CASSKVEDSNQPQHF
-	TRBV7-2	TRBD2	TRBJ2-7	TGTGCCAGCAGCCATGGACTAGCGGGAGCTTTTGAGCAGTACTTC	CASSHGLAGAFEQYF
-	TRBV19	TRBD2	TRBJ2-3	TGTGCCAGTACGGGGGGGCTTGGAGATACGCAGTATTTT	CASTGGLGDTQYF
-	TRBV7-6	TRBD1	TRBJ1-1	TGTGCCAGCAGCCGACGTATCACCGGGACAGGGATGAACACTGAAGCTTTCTTT	CASSRRITGTGMNTEAFF
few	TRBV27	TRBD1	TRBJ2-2	TGTGCCAGCAGGCGGACAGGGATGGTCGGGGAGCTGTTTTTT	CASRRTGMVGELFF
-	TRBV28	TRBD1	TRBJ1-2	TGTGCCAGCAGTTTACAGGGGGCCTATGGCTACACCTTC	CASSLQGAYGYTF
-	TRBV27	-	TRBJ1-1	TGTGCCAGCAGTCCCCCAGTTCAGGACATGAACACTGAAGCTTTCTTT	CASSPPVQDMNTEAFF
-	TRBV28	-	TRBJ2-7	TGTGCCAGCTTCAGCTCGCCCGGGGGTCCCAGCTCCTACGAGCAGTACTTC	CASFSSPGGPSSYEQYF
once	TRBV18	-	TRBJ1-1	TGTGCCAGCTCTGGACAGTTGAACACTGAAGCTTTCTTT	CASSGQLNTEAFF
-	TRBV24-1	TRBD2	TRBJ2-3	TGTGCCACCAGTGACCCGACTAGCGGGAGATTGACAGATACGCAGTATTTT	CATSDPTSGRLTDTQYF
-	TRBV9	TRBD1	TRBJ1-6	TGTGCCAGCAGCGTAGAGGGACAGAGCTATAATTCACCCCTCCACTTT	CASSVEGQSYNSPLHF
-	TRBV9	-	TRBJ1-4	TGTGCCAGCGCGGCAGGGGCGGCTGAAAAACTGTTTTTT	CASAAGAAEKLFF
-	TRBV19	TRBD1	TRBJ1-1	TGTGCCAGTAGTCAAGGGGCAGGGGGCGTAGCCACTGAAGCTTTCTTT	CASSQGAGGVATEAFF
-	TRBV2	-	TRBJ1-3	TGTGCCAGCAGTGAAGTGGCAGGGCTAATCTCTGGAAACACCATATATTTT	CASSEVAGLISGNTIYF
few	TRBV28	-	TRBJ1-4	TGTGCCAGCAGTTTTCAGGGCCTTAATGAAAAACTGTTTTTT	CASSFQGLNEKLFF
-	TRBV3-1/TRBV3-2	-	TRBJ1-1	TGTGCCAGCAGCCAAGAAAGGCCAGGGGTGAACACTGAAGCTTTCTTT	CASSQERPGVNTEAFF
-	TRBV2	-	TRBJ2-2	TGTGCCAGCAGTGATGGGGGGGCGTCCGGGGAGCTGTTTTTT	CASSDGGASGELFF
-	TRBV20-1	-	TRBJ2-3	TGCAGTGCTAGTGTCTTAGAGGGAGCCTTCCGTGGCACAGATACGCAGTATTTT	CSASVLEGAFRGTDTQYF
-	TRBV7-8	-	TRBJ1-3	TGTGCCAGCAGCTTAATCCCCTCACAAACCATATATTTT	CASSLIPSQTIYF
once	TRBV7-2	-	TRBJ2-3	TGTGCCAGCAGCTTAGCCGCTAGCCGACGCACAGATACGCAGTATTTT	CASSLAASRRTDTQYF
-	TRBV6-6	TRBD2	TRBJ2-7	TGTGCCAGCAGCCCCGATAGCGGGAAAGTCGGATTC	CASSPDSGKVGF
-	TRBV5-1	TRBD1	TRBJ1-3	TGCGCCAGCAGCCCCGGGACAGCCGGAAACACCATATATTTT	CASSPGTAGNTIYF
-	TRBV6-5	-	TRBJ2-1	TGTGCCAGCAGTAAGGCCCGGGATACATACAATGAGCAGTTCTTC	CASSKARDTYNEQFF
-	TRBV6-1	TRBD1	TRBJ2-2	TGTGCCAGCAGTGCGCCTAGACAGGGGATGTTTTTTGGCGGGGAGCTGTTTTTT	CASSAPRQGMFFGGELFF
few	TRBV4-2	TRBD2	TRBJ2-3	TGTGCCAGCAGCCAAGCGGCTAGCGGTTTTACAGATACGCAGTATTTT	CASSQAASGFTDTQYF
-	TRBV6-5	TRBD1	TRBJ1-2	TGTGCCAGCAGCCGGGACAGGGGGCTCTATGGCTACACCTTC	CASSRDRGLYGYTF
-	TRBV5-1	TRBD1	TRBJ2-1	TGCGCCAGCAGCCCGGGACAGCCCTACAATGAGCAGTTCTTC	CASSPGQPYNEQFF
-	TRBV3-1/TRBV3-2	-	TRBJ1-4	TGTGCCAGCAGCCAAGAGGGGGGGACTAATGAAAAACTGTTTTTT	CASSQEGGTNEKLFF
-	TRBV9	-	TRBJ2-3	TGTGCCAGCAGCCCGACTCAGGATACGCAGTATTTT	CASSPTQDTQYF
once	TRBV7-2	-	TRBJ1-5	TGTGCCAGCAGCTTAGCAGGCGGGATCAATCAGCCCCAGCATTTT	CASSLAGGINQPQHF
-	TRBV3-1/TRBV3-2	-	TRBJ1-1	TGTGCCAGCAGCCGCGGCGGGGACACTGAAGCTTTCTTT	CASSRGGDTEAFF
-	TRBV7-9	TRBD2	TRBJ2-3	TGTGCCAGCCGGACTAGCGGGAGCACAGATACGCAGTATTTT	CASRTSGSTDTQYF
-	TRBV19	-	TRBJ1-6	TGTGCCAGTAGTATAACGGGGGTCGATTCACCCCTCCACTTT	CASSITGVDSPLHF
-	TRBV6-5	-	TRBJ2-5	TGTGCCAGCAGTAGGGGACTGAAAAAAGAGACCCAGTACTTC	CASSRGLKKETQYF
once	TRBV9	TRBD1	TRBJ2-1	TGTGCCAGCAGCGCCGGACAGGGGGCCGTCGATGAGCAGTTCTTC	CASSAGQGAVDEQFF
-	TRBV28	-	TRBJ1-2	TGTGCCAGCAGTCCCCCCAGGGGACCTAACTATGGCTACACCTTC	CASSPPRGPNYGYTF
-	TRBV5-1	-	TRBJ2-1	TGCGCCAGCAGCTTGGCCGGGAATCCCTCCTACAATGAGCAGTTCTTC	CASSLAGNPSYNEQFF
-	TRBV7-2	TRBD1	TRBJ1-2	TGTGCCAGCAGCTTCGACAGGGGGCTTTCTGGCTACACCTTC	CASSFDRGLSGYTF
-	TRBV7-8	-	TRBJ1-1	TGTGCCAGCAGCTTAGGTTCTACGGGCACTGAAGCTTTCTTT	CASSLGSTGTEAFF
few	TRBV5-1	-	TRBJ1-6	TGCGCCAGCAGCTTCGACGCGGGGAGACTTAATAATTCACCCCTCCACTTT	CASSFDAGRLNNSPLHF
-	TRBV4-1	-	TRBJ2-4	TGCGCCAGCAGCCTATCACAGGTAGCCAAAAACATTCAGTACTTC	CASSLSQVAKNIQYF
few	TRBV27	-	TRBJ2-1	TGTGCCAGCAGTTTAAGGCGGGGAATCGACAATGAGCAGTTCTTC	CASSLRRGIDNEQFF
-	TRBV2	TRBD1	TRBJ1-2	TGTGCCAGCATGGCAGGAACAGGGGTTGGAGGGGGCTACACCTTC	CASMAGTGVGGGYTF
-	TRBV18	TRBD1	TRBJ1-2	TGTGCCAGCTCACCTCTCGGGGGACAGGCCAACTATGGCTACACCTTC	CASSPLGGQANYGYTF
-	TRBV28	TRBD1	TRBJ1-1	TGTGCCAGCAGTGAGACAGGGTGGGACACTGAAGCTTTCTTT	CASSETGWDTEAFF
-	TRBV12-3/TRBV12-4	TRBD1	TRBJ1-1	TGTGCCAGCAGCATGACAGGGGGGGCTGAAGCTTTCTTT	CASSMTGGAEAFF